This T cell receptor beta chain was captured in a study of blood T cell repertoires in COVID-19. Germline V gene data show CDR1 as MDHEN and CDR2 as SYDVKM. The CDR3 contains 15 residues. With 7 bases clipped from V and 1 base from J, the junction kept 8 bases outside the gene matches. TCRdb's copy holds only in-frame clones and misses some; the assay was immunoSEQ multiplex PCR. The sample carries roughly 190,000 clones, 80% to 90% recorded once. The TCR was taken from a man younger than 40 with acute or convalescent COVID-19. The rearrangement uses TRBV28 and TRBJ1-1; 8 positions match TRBD1. The sequenced sample consisted of peripheral blood. CDR3 nucleotide sequence: TGTGCCAGCACACAGATGACAGGGGCGAACACTGAAGCTTTCTTT. It encodes CASTQMTGANTEAFF.